This TCR beta chain was observed in a study of T cell repertoires in cytomegalovirus infection. Looking at the study overall: CMV infection and matching HLA type were both indicated by public TCR beta signatures. The study's findings and limits: Dominating the ex vivo response were TCR beta clonotypes that were CMV-specific and HLA-C-restricted. Frequencies of public TCR beta families were cumulated, and this identified carriers of CMV plus the relevant HLA.

Of note for this clonotype: Its specificity is not known.

TCRdb re-called the reads with MiXCR, one entry per CDR3 protein. The sample carries 400,000 or so distinct CDR3 sequences, around 32% recorded once. Germline loops: CDR1 LNHDA, CDR2 SQIVND (reference sequence). The CDR3 consists of 16 residues. Trimming removed 6 bases from V and 3 bases from J, with 18 bases in between. Sequenced material: PBMCs. The J gene is TRBJ1-5, the V gene TRBV19; a weak D match, TRBD1 (6 bases). This TCR was sampled from a human donor in good health (CMV status not recorded). Some clones in this sample may be carry-over from other donors' samples. This CDR3 reads CASSSGTWGNNQPQHF. CDR3 bases: TGTGCCAGTAGCTCCGGGACATGGGGTAACAATCAGCCCCAGCATTTT.